This entry lists 19 T cell receptor beta chains sequenced from one sample in a study of blood T cells in healthy people across ages. Alongside a J-beta primer mix, a sample-barcoded 5' primer served in a second PCR lasting about 7 to 11 cycles. Via MiXCR, TCRdb re-called the 5' RACE reads, giving one row per CDR3 protein. There are roughly 2 million distinct CDR3 sequences in the sample; about 50% occur only once, and roughly 2.1% lies in the top ten. Sequenced: blood. The receptors come from a middle-aged woman in good health.

CDR3 sequence: CASSSQTSGGKPPTDTQYF. DNA for the CDR3: TGTGCCAGCAGTTCCCAGACTAGCGGTGGGAAGCCTCCCACAGATACGCAGTATTTT. The chain uses TRBV2 and TRBJ2-3; 9 bases are shared with TRBD2. Germline V gene sequence: CDR1 SNHLY, CDR2 FYNNEI. The CDR3 has 19 residues. After removal of 5 bases from V and 2 bases from J, the junction contained 17 bases not matched to a gene.

The J gene is TRBJ2-5, the V gene TRBV20-1; a weak D match, TRBD2 (6 bases). The ends were cut back, 3 bases at V and 1 base at J, with 9 bases in the middle. This CDR3 contains 13 residues. Looked up from germline, CDR1 is DFQATT and CDR2 is SNEGSKA (reference sequence). CDR3 sequence (DNA): TGCAGTGCTAGCGTTAGCGGCCAAGAGACCCAGTACTTC. Translating it yields CSASVSGQETQYF.

The chain joins TRBV4-3 to TRBJ2-3; the D gene is possibly TRBD2 (5 bases). This CDR3 is built from 18 residues. The ends were cut back, 0 bases at V and 7 bases at J, with 23 bases in the middle. Germline V gene data show CDR1 as LGHNA and CDR2 as YSLEER. The CDR3 reads CASSQEPPASLSVNTQYF. CDR3 bases: TGCGCCAGCAGCCAAGAGCCCCCGGCTAGCCTAAGCGTCAATACGCAGTATTTT.

A few counts support this clonotype. The CDR3 sequence is CASSMGVLVSEQYF. CDR3 nucleotide sequence: TGTGCCAGCAGTATGGGGGTTCTAGTCAGCGAGCAGTACTTC. The rearrangement joins TRBV12-3 or TRBV12-4 to TRBJ2-7, with D perhaps TRBD1 or TRBD2 (5 bases each). This CDR3 has 14 amino acids. Trimming removed 5 bases at V and 6 bases at J, with 17 bases between.

The chain recombines TRBV7-3 with TRBJ2-6; no clear D. Trimming took off 2 bases at V and 0 bases at J, with 11 bases between the two ends. The CDR3 covers 17 residues. CDR1 SGHTA and CDR2 FQGTGA come from the germline V gene. The chain's CDR3 is CASSLWFSDSGANVLTF. The CDR3 DNA sequence: TGTGCCAGCAGCTTATGGTTCTCGGACTCTGGGGCCAACGTCCTGACTTTC.

The V and J genes are TRBV28 and TRBJ2-1, with a possible D match to TRBD1 (6 bases). With 6 bases removed from V and 0 bases from J, the gap between germline ends came to 30 bases. The CDR3 is made up of 21 amino acids. CDR1 and CDR2 (germline): MDHEN, SYDVKM. As DNA, the CDR3 is TGTGCCAGCAGGAGGAAGTACCGGGACACGATAACAACTAGCTCCTACAATGAGCAGTTCTTC. Protein sequence: CASRRKYRDTITTSSYNEQFF.

The chain employs TRBV29-1 and TRBJ1-4; a weak D match, TRBD1 (5 bases). V gave up 4 bases and J gave up 8 bases, with 11 bases separating them. The CDR3 loop spans 12 amino acids. The germline gives CDR1 SQVTM, CDR2 ANQGSEA. The CDR3 sequence is CSVGHPGEKLFF. The CDR3 coding sequence is TGCAGCGTTGGGCACCCAGGGGAAAAACTGTTTTTT.

This clonotype was counted a few times. The chain uses TRBV7-2 and TRBJ2-1; 7 bases agree with TRBD2. The V and J ends lost 2 bases and 6 bases, in that order; junction bases with no gene match: 10. Germline V gene sequence: CDR1 SGHTA, CDR2 FQGNSA. The CDR3 loop spans 16 amino acids. The CDR3 spells CASSLYGSGGGNEQFF. The CDR3 DNA is TGTGCCAGCAGCTTATACGGGTCGGGGGGTGGCAATGAGCAGTTCTTC.

This clonotype was picked up one time. The chain is built from TRBV7-2 and TRBJ2-5; no firm D call. V dropped 5 bases and J dropped 11 bases, with 15 bases sitting between them. Germline V gene data show CDR1 as SGHTA and CDR2 as FQGNSA. The CDR3 has 12 residues. CDR3 sequence (DNA): TGTGCCAGCAGCGCAAGCGACAATGAGCAGTACTTC. Translated: CASSASDNEQYF.

Regarding this clonotype: An end of the junction differs from the germline gene, which may be a read error. The chain has TRBV28 and TRBJ2-3, with TRBD1 matching 7 bases. The CDR3 contains 15 residues. CDR1 is MDHEN and CDR2 is SYDVKM in the germline V gene. CDR3 nucleotide sequence: TGTGTCAGCCCCAGCGACAGGGACCTCACAGATACGCAGTATTTT. Translated, it gives CVSPSDRDLTDTQYF.

The V call is TRBV10-3, the J call TRBJ2-5, with a weak D call TRBD2 (6 bases). The length of the CDR3 is 15 residues. Germline CDR1 reads ENHRY; CDR2 reads SYGVKD. Trimming removed 3 bases from V and 5 bases from J, with 16 bases in between. The CDR3 DNA sequence: TGTGCCATCAGTGATGGGGACGGGAGCCTGGAGACCCAGTACTTC. It is translated as CAISDGDGSLETQYF.

The chain couples TRBV10-1 to TRBJ2-1; 8 nucleotides agree with TRBD2. Germline CDR1 WNHNN, CDR2 SYGVQD (reference sequence). The CDR3 loop spans 15 amino acids. J gave up 7 bases and V 3 bases, and 8 bases lay outside the gene matches. The CDR3 sequence: CASSEYGSGANEQFF. The CDR3 region has the DNA TGCGCCAGCAGTGAATACGGTAGCGGGGCGAATGAGCAGTTCTTC.

This clonotype has more than one count but fewer than ten. CDR3 amino acids: CSVEGRDGGSSYNEQFF. Here the CDR3 DNA reads TGCAGCGTTGAGGGGCGCGATGGGGGTAGCTCCTACAATGAGCAGTTCTTC. The chain uses TRBV29-1 and TRBJ2-1; the D call may be TRBD1 or TRBD2 (5 bases each). Germline values: CDR1 SQVTM, CDR2 ANQGSEA. Trimming left V 3 bases short and J 0 bases short, with 18 bases between. The CDR3 spans 17 residues.

This clonotype has more than one count but fewer than ten. This chain uses TRBV12-3 or TRBV12-4 with TRBJ2-6; 9 nucleotides line up with TRBD1. The CDR3 covers 17 residues. The J segment lost 0 bases and the V segment lost 6 bases, leaving 6 bases of the junction unmatched. For the CDR3, the DNA is TGTGCCAGCAGCTCCGGGACAGGGACCTCTGGGGCCAACGTCCTGACTTTC. Protein: CASSSGTGTSGANVLTF.

This clonotype came up a few times. The gene calls are TRBV27 and TRBJ2-4; D is unclear. The V end was cut by 0 bases, the J end by 15 bases, with 6 bases between. The CDR3 runs to 10 residues. Germline values: CDR1 MNHEY, CDR2 SMNVEV (reference sequence). The CDR3 reads CASSLSLPYF. CDR3 DNA sequence: TGTGCCAGCAGTTTATCGCTCCCGTACTTC.

This clonotype was observed a handful of times. The chain recombines TRBV5-5 with TRBJ2-6; 8 bases are shared with TRBD2. Germline V lookup: CDR1 SGHKS, CDR2 YYEKEE (reference sequence). Trimming removed 2 bases from V and 1 base from J; junction bases left unmatched: 8. The CDR3 spans 18 residues. For the CDR3, the DNA is TGTGCCAGCAGCTTCTACCGGACGGGAGGGTCTGGGGCCAACGTCCTGACTTTC. This translates into CASSFYRTGGSGANVLTF.

This chain connects TRBV6-5 to TRBJ2-4, with D perhaps matching TRBD1 (6 bases). The J call is uncertain, as TRBJ2-5 better fits the DNA end. This CDR3 spans 15 amino acids. Germline assignment: CDR1 MNHEY and CDR2 SVGAGI. CDR3 DNA sequence: TGTGCCAGCAGTTACACAGGGCAGGGGCCAGGGACCCAGTACTTC. It specifies CASSYTGQGPGTQYF.

Comment on this clonotype: Germline and junction disagree at one end, which may indicate a read error. The rearrangement links TRBV11-3 to TRBJ2-3, with 14 bases matching TRBD2. The germline V gene has CDR1 SGHNT and CDR2 YENEEA. The CDR3 totals 17 residues. In DNA form, the CDR3 reads TGTGTCAGCAGCTTAGGACTAGCGGGGGGCCTCACAGATACGCAGTATTTT. Translation: CVSSLGLAGGLTDTQYF.

CDR3 bases: TGTGCCAGCAGCTTGGGCTTACGGGTGGGCCTATCCTACAATGAGCAGTTCTTC. Protein: CASSLGLRVGLSYNEQFF. This chain uses TRBV7-2 with TRBJ2-1, with D unresolved. Germline V CDR1 and CDR2: SGHTA, FQGNSA. The CDR3 totals 18 residues. Between the trimmed V and J ends, which lost 3 bases and 1 base, there was a span of 19 bases.